These 23 T cell receptor beta chains came from one sample sequenced in a study of T-cell memory formation after mild COVID-19. TCRdb redid the calling of the 5' RACE reads with MiXCR, one entry per CDR3 protein. The sample has about 260,000 distinct CDR3 sequences; 16% are singletons. Sequenced input: PBMCs or a T cell subset sorted from them (not recorded which). Source of these receptors: a man aged 18 to 29 who had mild COVID-19 (a few samples of this study predate the infection). Cell type and time point are not known.

This clonotype was counted between two and nine times. The genes are TRBV29-1 and TRBJ1-2; 7 nucleotides match TRBD1. In germline, CDR1 is SQVTM, CDR2 ANQGSEA. This CDR3 has 13 amino acids. The J segment lost 3 bases and the V segment lost 3 bases, leaving 4 bases of the junction unmatched. DNA for the CDR3: TGCAGCGTTGACGAACAGGGGTACTATGGCTACACCTTC. Amino acid sequence: CSVDEQGYYGYTF.

This clonotype was counted ten times or more. The genes are TRBV5-1 and TRBJ2-3; 15 positions agree with TRBD2. This CDR3 has 16 residues. Germline V gives CDR1 SGHRS, CDR2 YFSETQ. Trimming took 2 bases from V and 6 from J; bases not matched to a gene: 4. The CDR3 spells CASSFGTSGGTDTQYF. The CDR3 DNA reads as TGCGCCAGCAGCTTCGGGACTAGCGGGGGGACTGATACGCAGTATTTT.

This clonotype was counted a few times. This chain uses TRBV5-1 with TRBJ1-3; possibly TRBD1 for D (5 bases). V was clipped by 4 bases and J by 0 bases, with 17 bases between them. Germline V gene sequence: CDR1 SGHRS, CDR2 YFSETQ. CDR3 length: 17 amino acids. This chain's CDR3 is CASSPGYRPASGNTIYF. The CDR3, as DNA: TGCGCCAGCAGCCCAGGCTACAGGCCTGCCTCTGGAAACACCATATATTTT.

This clonotype has just a few counts. The chain is built from TRBV5-6 and TRBJ2-3, with TRBD1 matching 8 bases. The germline V gene encodes CDR1 SGHDT and CDR2 YYEEEE. The CDR3 extends over 15 amino acids. V was clipped by 6 bases and J by 6 bases; unmatched bases: 12. The CDR3 protein is CASNRGSPFWDTQYF. The CDR3 DNA reads TGTGCCAGCAACAGGGGGTCTCCCTTCTGGGATACGCAGTATTTT.

The chain couples TRBV7-9 to TRBJ2-5, with a weak D call TRBD1 (6 bases). V dropped 5 bases and J dropped 2 bases, with 9 bases sitting between them. Germline CDR1 SEHNR, CDR2 FQNEAQ (reference sequence). The CDR3 has 13 amino acids. The CDR3 DNA reads as TGTGCCAGCAGCCAAGACAGGCAAGAGACCCAGTACTTC. This translates into CASSQDRQETQYF.

The chain links TRBV5-1 to TRBJ1-1; no clear D gene. V was shortened by 1 base and J by 0 bases, with 4 bases between the two germline ends. This CDR3 contains 13 residues. The V gene's germline CDR1 is SGHRS and CDR2 YFSETQ. The CDR3 coding sequence is TGCGCCAGCAGCTTGTGGGTGAACACTGAAGCTTTCTTT. Translation: CASSLWVNTEAFF.

V gene TRBV20-1 combines with J gene TRBJ2-5; D may be TRBD1 (6 bases). Germline values: CDR1 DFQATT, CDR2 SNEGSKA (reference sequence). The length of the CDR3 is 12 residues. V gave up 5 bases and J gave up 3 bases, with 10 bases separating them. The CDR3 region has the DNA TGCAGTGCTTCCAGGGGTAAAGAGACCCAGTACTTC. Residues: CSASRGKETQYF.

The chain employs TRBV7-9 and TRBJ2-2; TRBD1 matches at 8 bases. The CDR3 covers 16 residues. From germline, CDR1 is SEHNR and CDR2 FQNEAQ (reference sequence). V was pared by 5 bases and J by 3 bases, with 8 bases of the junction left unmatched. The CDR3 loop reads CASSLDRGWDTGELFF. In DNA, the CDR3 is TGTGCCAGCAGCCTCGACAGGGGCTGGGACACCGGGGAGCTGTTTTTT. The full variable domain, rest sourced from reference TRBV7-9 and TRBJ2-2, is DTGVSQNPRHKITKRGQNVTFRCDPISEHNRLYWYRQTLGQGPEFLTYFQNEAQLEKSRLLSDRFSAERPKGSFSTLEIQRTEQGDSAMYLCASSLDRGWDTGELFFGEGSRLTVL.

This clonotype occurred a few times. V usage is TRBV20-1 and J usage is TRBJ1-5, with 8 bases identical to TRBD1. The V gene's germline CDR1 is DFQATT and CDR2 SNEGSKA (reference sequence). The V gene end was trimmed by 6 bases and the J gene end by 4 bases; junction bases not matched to a gene: 11. The CDR3 totals 15 residues. The CDR3 DNA sequence: TGCAGTGCGGGGGGGCAGGGGGCGCGAAATCAGCCCCAGCATTTT. Translated, it gives CSAGGQGARNQPQHF.

This clonotype was picked up a small number of times. The chain couples TRBV5-1 to TRBJ2-5; TRBD1 aligns across 10 bases. The germline V gene encodes CDR1 SGHRS and CDR2 YFSETQ. The CDR3 spans 14 residues. V lost 3 bases, J lost 4 bases, and 3 bases stayed unmatched. The CDR3 here is CASSSRDRGETQYF. DNA of the CDR3: TGCGCCAGCAGCTCTCGGGACAGGGGAGAGACCCAGTACTTC.

J is TRBJ1-1 and V is TRBV7-9; D remains ambiguous. In germline, CDR1 is SEHNR, CDR2 FQNEAQ (reference sequence). This CDR3 region has 12 residues. V dropped 5 bases and J dropped 10 bases, with 14 bases sitting between them. This CDR3 reads CASSPIQVGAFF. The DNA of the CDR3 is TGTGCCAGCAGCCCCATTCAAGTTGGAGCTTTCTTT.

This clonotype was observed many times. The chain joins TRBV5-1 to TRBJ2-3, with a tentative D call TRBD2 (6 bases). This CDR3 comprises 14 residues. V dropped 0 bases and J dropped 1 base, with 6 bases sitting between them. Germline lookup yields CDR1 SGHRS and CDR2 YFSETQ. CDR3 nucleotide sequence: TGCGCCAGCAGCTTGGGGGAGGGCACAGATACGCAGTATTTT. It translates to CASSLGEGTDTQYF.

This clonotype was counted only a few times. The J gene is TRBJ2-7, the V gene TRBV4-1; 9 bases map to TRBD1. J lost 5 bases, V lost 4 bases, and 6 bases had no gene match. The CDR3 has 14 amino acids. CDR1 MGHRA and CDR2 YSYEKL come from the germline V gene. CDR3 protein: CASSRQQGAHEQYV. The CDR3 region has the DNA TGCGCCAGCAGCCGCCAACAGGGGGCCCACGAGCAGTACGTC.

The chain recombines TRBV7-9 with TRBJ1-6; D is ambiguous. Trimming pared 6 bases from V and 7 bases from J, leaving 13 bases between. CDR1 and CDR2 (germline): SEHNR, FQNEAQ (reference sequence). CDR3 length: 14 amino acids. CDR3 bases: TGTGCCAGCAGGCGCACGGGAAAGAATTCACCCCTCCACTTT. Protein: CASRRTGKNSPLHF.

For the CDR3, the DNA is TGTGCCATCAGTGAGAGGAACAATTCCTACGAGCAGTACGTC. It is translated as CAISERNNSYEQYV. The chain joins TRBV10-3 to TRBJ2-7, with no clear D. V was cut by 2 bases and J by 1 base, with 9 bases left in between. The CDR3 runs to 14 residues. Germline values: CDR1 ENHRY, CDR2 SYGVKD.

This clonotype has just a few counts. The V gene is TRBV29-1, the J gene TRBJ2-5; 9 nucleotides agree with TRBD1. The germline V gene encodes CDR1 SQVTM and CDR2 ANQGSEA. Germline trimming cut 6 bases from V and 5 bases from J; bases unmatched to any gene: 10. The CDR3 is made up of 14 amino acids. The CDR3 spells CSVEKDRGTETQYF. The CDR3 DNA is TGCAGCGTAGAAAAGGACAGGGGAACGGAGACCCAGTACTTC.

The chain recombines TRBV12-3 or TRBV12-4 with TRBJ1-4, with D perhaps matching TRBD1 (6 bases). This CDR3 region has 13 residues. Between the trimmed V and J ends, which lost 5 bases and 10 bases, there was a span of 14 bases. The CDR3 loop is CASSPGGGLKLFF. CDR3 coding DNA: TGTGCCAGCAGTCCTGGAGGGGGGCTAAAACTGTTTTTT.

This clonotype showed up just a few times. The chain has TRBV2 and TRBJ1-6; D is possibly TRBD1 (5 bases). Trimming left V 6 bases short and J 11 bases short, with 17 bases between. Germline V gene sequence: CDR1 SNHLY, CDR2 FYNNEI. The CDR3 is made up of 14 amino acids. In DNA form, the CDR3 reads TGTGCCAGCAGGTTACAGGTTTTTGAGGCACCCCTCCACTTT. Its translation is CASRLQVFEAPLHF.

V and J are TRBV2 and TRBJ1-1, with a weak D call TRBD1 (6 bases). The CDR3 contains 14 residues. Trimming shortened V by 6 bases and J by 1 base, and 12 bases separated the two germline ends. Germline CDR1 SNHLY, CDR2 FYNNEI. In nucleotides, the CDR3 is TGTGCCAGCAGATCAAGGGGGGGGAACACTGAAGCTTTCTTT. Protein sequence: CASRSRGGNTEAFF.

V gene TRBV23-1 combines with J gene TRBJ1-5; 7 bases line up with TRBD1. TRBV23-1 is treated as an ORF (open reading frame) with a function not yet certain. V lost 10 bases and J lost 4; bases outside the gene matches: 16. This CDR3 has 16 amino acids. The DNA of the CDR3 is TGCGCCAATTCCGGGACAGAAGCTAAGGGTAATCAGCCCCAGCATTTT. The encoded protein is CANSGTEAKGNQPQHF.

This clonotype was detected ten times or more. The CDR3 region is CASSQDRGHEQYF. The CDR3, as DNA: TGCGCCAGCAGCCAAGATCGGGGACACGAGCAGTACTTC. V and J are TRBV4-3 and TRBJ2-7, with D possibly called TRBD1 or TRBD2 (5 bases each). CDR3 length: 13 amino acids. Trimming pared 0 bases from V and 5 bases from J, leaving 8 bases between. Looked up from germline, CDR1 is LGHNA and CDR2 is YSLEER.

CDR3 sequence: CSARDGDRGVYGYTF. CDR3 DNA sequence: TGCAGTGCTAGAGATGGGGACAGGGGAGTCTATGGCTACACCTTC. The rearrangement links TRBV20-1 to TRBJ1-2; 10 nucleotides match TRBD1. The CDR3 is 15 amino acids. The trim removed 0 bases at V and 4 bases at J, leaving 5 bases unmatched. Germline loops: CDR1 DFQATT, CDR2 SNEGSKA (reference sequence).

The V and J genes are TRBV4-2 and TRBJ2-7; 7 positions match TRBD1. CDR1 and CDR2 from the germline V gene are LGHNA and YNFKEQ. The CDR3 consists of 18 residues. The junction had 18 bases not matched to a gene; V was cut back by 4 bases and J by 3 bases. The CDR3 DNA reads as TGTGCCAGCAGCCCACAAGGCACCAGGACAGGAATAAGCTACGAGCAGTACTTC. Translating it yields CASSPQGTRTGISYEQYF.